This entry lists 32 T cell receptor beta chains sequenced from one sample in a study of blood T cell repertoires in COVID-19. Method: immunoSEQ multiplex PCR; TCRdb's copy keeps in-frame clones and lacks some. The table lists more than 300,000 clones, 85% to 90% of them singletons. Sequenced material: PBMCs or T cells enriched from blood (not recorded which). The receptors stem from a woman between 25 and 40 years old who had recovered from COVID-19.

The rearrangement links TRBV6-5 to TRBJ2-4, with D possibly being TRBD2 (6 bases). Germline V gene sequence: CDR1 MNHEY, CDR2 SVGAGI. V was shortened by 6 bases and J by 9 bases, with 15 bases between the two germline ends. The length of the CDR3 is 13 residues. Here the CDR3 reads CASSTGVWGIQYF. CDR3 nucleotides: TGTGCCAGCAGCACGGGGGTTTGGGGCATTCAGTACTTC.

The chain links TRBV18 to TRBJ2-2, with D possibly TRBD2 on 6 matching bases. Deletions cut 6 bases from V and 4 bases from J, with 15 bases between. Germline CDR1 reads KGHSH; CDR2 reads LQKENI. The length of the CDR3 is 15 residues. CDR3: CASSPPGGPTGELFF. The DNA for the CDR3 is TGTGCCAGCTCCCCGCCCGGAGGGCCCACCGGGGAGCTGTTTTTT. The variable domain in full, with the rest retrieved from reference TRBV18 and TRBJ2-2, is NAGVMQNPRHLVRRRGQEARLRCSPMKGHSHVYWYRQLPEEGLKFMVYLQKENIIDESGMPKERFSAEFPKEGPSILRIQQVVRGDSAAYFCASSPPGGPTGELFFGEGSRLTVL.

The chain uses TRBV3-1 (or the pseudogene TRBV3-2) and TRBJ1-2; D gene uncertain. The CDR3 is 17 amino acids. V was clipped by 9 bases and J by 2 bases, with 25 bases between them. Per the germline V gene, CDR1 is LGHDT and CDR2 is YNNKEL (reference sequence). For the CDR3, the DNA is TGTGCCAGGCCCAGATTAGAACGAAACTATCGCAACTATGGCTACACCTTC. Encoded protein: CARPRLERNYRNYGYTF.

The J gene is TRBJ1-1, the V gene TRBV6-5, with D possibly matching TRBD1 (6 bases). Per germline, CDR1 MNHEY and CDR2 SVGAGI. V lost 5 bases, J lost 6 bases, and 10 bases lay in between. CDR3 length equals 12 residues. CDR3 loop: CASSTGFAEAFF. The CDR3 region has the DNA TGTGCCAGCAGTACAGGGTTTGCTGAAGCTTTCTTT.

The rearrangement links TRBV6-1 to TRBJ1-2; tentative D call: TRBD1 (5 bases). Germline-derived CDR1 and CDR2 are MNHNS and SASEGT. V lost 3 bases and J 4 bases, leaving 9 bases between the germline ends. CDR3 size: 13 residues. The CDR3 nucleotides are TGTGCCAGCAGTGAGGGGCCATTCTATGGCTACACCTTC. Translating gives CASSEGPFYGYTF.

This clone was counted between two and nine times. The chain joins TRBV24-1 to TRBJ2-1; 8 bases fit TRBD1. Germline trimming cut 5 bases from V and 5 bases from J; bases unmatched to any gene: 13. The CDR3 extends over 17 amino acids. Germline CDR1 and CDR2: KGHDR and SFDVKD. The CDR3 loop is CATSALPGRGQNNEQFF. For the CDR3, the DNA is TGTGCCACCAGTGCCCTTCCCGGCAGGGGGCAAAACAATGAGCAGTTCTTC.

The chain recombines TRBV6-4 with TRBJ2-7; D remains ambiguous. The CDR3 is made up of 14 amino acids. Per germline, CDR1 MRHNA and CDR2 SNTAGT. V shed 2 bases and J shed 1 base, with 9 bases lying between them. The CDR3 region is CASSDPMRSYEQYF. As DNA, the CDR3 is TGTGCCAGCAGTGACCCGATGAGGTCCTACGAGCAGTACTTC.

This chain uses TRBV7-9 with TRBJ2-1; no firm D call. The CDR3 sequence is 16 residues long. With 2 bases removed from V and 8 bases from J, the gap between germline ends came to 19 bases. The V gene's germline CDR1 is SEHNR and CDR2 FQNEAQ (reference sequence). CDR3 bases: TGTGCCAGCAGCTTAATCCCGAGGCCAACGGCCGATGAGCAGTTCTTC. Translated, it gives CASSLIPRPTADEQFF.

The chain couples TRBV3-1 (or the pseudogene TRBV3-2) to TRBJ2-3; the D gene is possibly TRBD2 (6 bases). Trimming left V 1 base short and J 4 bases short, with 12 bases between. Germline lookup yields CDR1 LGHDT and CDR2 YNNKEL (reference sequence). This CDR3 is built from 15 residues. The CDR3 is CASSQVQTRADTQYF. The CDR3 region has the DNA TGTGCCAGCAGCCAAGTTCAGACTAGAGCAGATACGCAGTATTTT.

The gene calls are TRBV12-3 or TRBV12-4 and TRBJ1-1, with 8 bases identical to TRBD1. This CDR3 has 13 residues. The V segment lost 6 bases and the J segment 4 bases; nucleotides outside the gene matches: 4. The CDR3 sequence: CASRRTGPTEAFF. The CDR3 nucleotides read TGTGCCAGCAGGCGGACAGGGCCCACTGAAGCTTTCTTT.

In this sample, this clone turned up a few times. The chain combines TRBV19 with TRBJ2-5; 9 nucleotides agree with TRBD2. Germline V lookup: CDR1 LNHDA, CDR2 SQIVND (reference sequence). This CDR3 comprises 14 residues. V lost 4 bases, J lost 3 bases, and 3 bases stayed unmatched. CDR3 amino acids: CASSTRTSEETQYF. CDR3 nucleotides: TGTGCCAGTAGTACTCGGACTAGCGAAGAGACCCAGTACTTC.

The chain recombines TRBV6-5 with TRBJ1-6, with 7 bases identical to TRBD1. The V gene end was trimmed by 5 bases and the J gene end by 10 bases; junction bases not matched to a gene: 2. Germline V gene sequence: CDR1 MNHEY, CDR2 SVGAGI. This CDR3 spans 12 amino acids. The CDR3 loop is CASSTGVSPLHF. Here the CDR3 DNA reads TGTGCCAGCAGTACAGGGGTATCACCCCTCCACTTT.

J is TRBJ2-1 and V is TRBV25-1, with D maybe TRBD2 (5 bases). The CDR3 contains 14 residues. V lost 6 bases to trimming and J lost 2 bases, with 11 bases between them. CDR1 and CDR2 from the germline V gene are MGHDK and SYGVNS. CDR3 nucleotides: TGTGCCAGCAGGGAGCGGAGCCCCTACAATGAGCAGTTCTTC. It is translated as CASRERSPYNEQFF.

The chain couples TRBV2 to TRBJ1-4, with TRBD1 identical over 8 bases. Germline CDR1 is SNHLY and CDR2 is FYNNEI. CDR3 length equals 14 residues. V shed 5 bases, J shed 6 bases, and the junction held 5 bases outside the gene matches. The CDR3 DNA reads TGTGCCAGCAGTCAACAGGGGGGGTATGAAAAACTGTTTTTT. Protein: CASSQQGGYEKLFF.

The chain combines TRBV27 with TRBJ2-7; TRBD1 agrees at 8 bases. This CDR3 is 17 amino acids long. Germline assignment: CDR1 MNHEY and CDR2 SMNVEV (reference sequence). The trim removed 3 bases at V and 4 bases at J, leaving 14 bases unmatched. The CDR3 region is CASSLTGAAGGVYEQYF. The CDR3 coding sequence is TGTGCCAGCAGTTTGACAGGGGCCGCCGGTGGGGTATACGAGCAGTACTTC.

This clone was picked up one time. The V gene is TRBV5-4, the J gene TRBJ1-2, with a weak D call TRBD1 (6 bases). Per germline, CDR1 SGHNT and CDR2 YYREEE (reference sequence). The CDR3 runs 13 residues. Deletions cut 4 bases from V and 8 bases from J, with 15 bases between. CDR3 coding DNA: TGTGCCAGCAGCCTGGGGGGCTCAGGGGGCTACACCTTC. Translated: CASSLGGSGGYTF.

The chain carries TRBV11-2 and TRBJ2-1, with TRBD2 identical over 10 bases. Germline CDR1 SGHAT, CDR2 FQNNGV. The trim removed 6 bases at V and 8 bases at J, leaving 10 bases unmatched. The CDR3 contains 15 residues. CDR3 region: CASSPLAGAWHEQFF. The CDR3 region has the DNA TGTGCCAGCAGTCCGCTAGCGGGAGCTTGGCATGAGCAGTTCTTC.

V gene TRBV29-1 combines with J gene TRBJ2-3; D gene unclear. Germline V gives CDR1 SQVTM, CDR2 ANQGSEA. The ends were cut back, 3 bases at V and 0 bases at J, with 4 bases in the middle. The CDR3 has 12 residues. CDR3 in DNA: TGCAGCGTTGACCCTAGCACAGATACGCAGTATTTT. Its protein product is CSVDPSTDTQYF.

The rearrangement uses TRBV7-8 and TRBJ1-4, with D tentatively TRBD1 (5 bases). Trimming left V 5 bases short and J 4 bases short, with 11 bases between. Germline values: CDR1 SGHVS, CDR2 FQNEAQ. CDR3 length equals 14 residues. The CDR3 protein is CASSQDRRNEKLFF. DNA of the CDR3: TGTGCCAGCAGCCAAGACAGACGTAATGAAAAACTGTTTTTT.

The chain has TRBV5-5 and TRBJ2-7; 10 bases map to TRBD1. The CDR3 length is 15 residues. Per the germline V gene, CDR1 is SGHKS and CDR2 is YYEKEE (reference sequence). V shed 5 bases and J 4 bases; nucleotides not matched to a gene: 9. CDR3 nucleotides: TGTGCCAGCAGTAGGACAGGGGGAAACGTTTACGAGCAGTACTTC. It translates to CASSRTGGNVYEQYF.

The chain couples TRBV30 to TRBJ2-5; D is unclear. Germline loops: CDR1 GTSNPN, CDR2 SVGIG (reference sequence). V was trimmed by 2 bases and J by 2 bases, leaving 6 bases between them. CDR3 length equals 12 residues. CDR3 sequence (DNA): TGTGCCTGGAGTACAGTACAAGAGACCCAGTACTTC. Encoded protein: CAWSTVQETQYF.

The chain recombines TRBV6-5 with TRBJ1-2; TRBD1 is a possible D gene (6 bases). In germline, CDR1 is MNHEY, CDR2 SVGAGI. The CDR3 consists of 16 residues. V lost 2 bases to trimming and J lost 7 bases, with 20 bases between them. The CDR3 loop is CASSYTKSGTRSGYTF. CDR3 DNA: TGTGCCAGCAGTTACACCAAGTCCGGGACAAGAAGTGGCTACACCTTC.

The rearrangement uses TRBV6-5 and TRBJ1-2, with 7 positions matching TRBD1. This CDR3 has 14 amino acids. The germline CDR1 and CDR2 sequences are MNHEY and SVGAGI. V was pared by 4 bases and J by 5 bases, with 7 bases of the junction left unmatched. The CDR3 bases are TGTGCCAGCAGTTTCACCGGGACAGTATATGGCTACACCTTC. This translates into CASSFTGTVYGYTF.

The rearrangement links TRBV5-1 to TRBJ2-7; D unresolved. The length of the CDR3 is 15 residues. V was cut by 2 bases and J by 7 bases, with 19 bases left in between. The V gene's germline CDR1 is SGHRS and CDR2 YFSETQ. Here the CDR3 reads CASSLATSRVVEQYF. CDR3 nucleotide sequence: TGCGCCAGCAGCTTAGCAACCTCTCGAGTTGTGGAGCAGTACTTC.

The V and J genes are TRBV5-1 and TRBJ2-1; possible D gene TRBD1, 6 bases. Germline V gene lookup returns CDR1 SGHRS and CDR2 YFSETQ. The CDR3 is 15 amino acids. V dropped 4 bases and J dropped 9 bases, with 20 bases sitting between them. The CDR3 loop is CASSSQTRGTPEQFF. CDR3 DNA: TGCGCCAGCAGCAGCCAAACCAGGGGTACGCCTGAGCAGTTCTTC.

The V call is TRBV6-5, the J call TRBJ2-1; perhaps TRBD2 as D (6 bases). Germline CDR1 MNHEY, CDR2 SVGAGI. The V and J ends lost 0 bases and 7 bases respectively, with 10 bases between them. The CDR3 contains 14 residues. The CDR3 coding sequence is TGTGCCAGCAGTTACTCGGGGAGGCGAAATGAGCAGTTCTTC. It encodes CASSYSGRRNEQFF.

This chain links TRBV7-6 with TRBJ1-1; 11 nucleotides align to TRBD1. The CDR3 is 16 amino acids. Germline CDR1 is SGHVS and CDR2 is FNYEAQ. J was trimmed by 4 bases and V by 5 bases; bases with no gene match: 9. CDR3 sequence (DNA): TGTGCCAGCAGCCTTGGACAGGGGGCTTCGGGCACTGAAGCTTTCTTT. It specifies CASSLGQGASGTEAFF.

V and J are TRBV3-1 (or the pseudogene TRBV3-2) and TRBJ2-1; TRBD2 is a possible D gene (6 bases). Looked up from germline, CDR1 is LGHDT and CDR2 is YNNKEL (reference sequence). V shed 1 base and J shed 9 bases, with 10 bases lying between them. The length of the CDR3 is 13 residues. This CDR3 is CASSQGGEIEQFF. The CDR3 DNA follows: TGTGCCAGCAGCCAAGGGGGGGAGATTGAGCAGTTCTTC.

As DNA, the CDR3 is TGTGCCAGCAGCTCCGGGACAGGGGCGGCTGAAGCTTTCTTT. As protein: CASSSGTGAAEAFF. This chain joins TRBV7-9 and TRBJ1-1; 10 bases agree with TRBD1. J gave up 6 bases and V 4 bases, and 5 bases lay outside the gene matches. From germline, CDR1 is SEHNR and CDR2 FQNEAQ (reference sequence). This CDR3 has 14 amino acids.

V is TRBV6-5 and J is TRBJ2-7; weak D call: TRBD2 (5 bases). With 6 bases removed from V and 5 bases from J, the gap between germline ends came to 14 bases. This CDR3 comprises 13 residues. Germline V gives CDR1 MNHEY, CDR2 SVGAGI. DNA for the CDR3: TGTGCCAGCAGATCAACAGCGCGGGACGAGCAGTACTTC. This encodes CASRSTARDEQYF.

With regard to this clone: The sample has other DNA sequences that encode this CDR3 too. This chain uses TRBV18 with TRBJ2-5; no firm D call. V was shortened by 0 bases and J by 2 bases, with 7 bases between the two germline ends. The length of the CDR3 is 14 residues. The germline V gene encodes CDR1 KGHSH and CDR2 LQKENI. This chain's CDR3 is CASSPPGLQETQYF. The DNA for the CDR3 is TGTGCCAGCTCACCACCGGGCTTACAAGAGACCCAGTACTTC. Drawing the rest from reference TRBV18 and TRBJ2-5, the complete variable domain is NAGVMQNPRHLVRRRGQEARLRCSPMKGHSHVYWYRQLPEEGLKFMVYLQKENIIDESGMPKERFSAEFPKEGPSILRIQQVVRGDSAAYFCASSPPGLQETQYFGPGTRLLVL.

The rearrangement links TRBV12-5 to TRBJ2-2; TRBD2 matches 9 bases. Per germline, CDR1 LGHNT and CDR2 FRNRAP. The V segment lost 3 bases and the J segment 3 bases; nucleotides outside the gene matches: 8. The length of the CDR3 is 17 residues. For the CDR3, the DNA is TGTGCTAGTGGTTTCGCCTCTGGCGGGGGGGACACCGGGGAGCTGTTTTTT. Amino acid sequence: CASGFASGGGDTGELFF.